This T cell receptor (beta chain) originates from a study of OX40 agonist ivuxolimab in advanced cancers. As for the study in general: Partial responses were recorded for three patients, including one with hepatocellular carcinoma and two with cutaneous melanoma. Broader study findings: Partial responders at 0.1-3.0 mg/kg had among the lowest clonal expansion.

The assay was immunoSEQ multiplex PCR, and TCRdb's table has in-frame clones only and misses some. The data contain tens of thousands of clones, roughly four fifths of them singletons. Points on this clone: Its specificity is not known.

The length of the CDR3 is 12 residues. Germline CDR1 and CDR2: MNHGY and SVAAGI. V was trimmed by 3 bases and J by 4 bases, leaving 6 bases between them. The input for sequencing was CD4+ or CD8+ T cells sorted from blood, taken in a trial of the OX40 agonist ivuxolimab. The receptor was isolated from an adult with an advanced solid tumor such as melanoma, head and neck, liver or kidney cancer. The chain uses TRBV6-9 and TRBJ1-1; D remains unclear. The CDR3: CASSYGATEAFF. As DNA, the CDR3 is TGTGCCAGCAGTTACGGAGCCACTGAAGCTTTCTTT.